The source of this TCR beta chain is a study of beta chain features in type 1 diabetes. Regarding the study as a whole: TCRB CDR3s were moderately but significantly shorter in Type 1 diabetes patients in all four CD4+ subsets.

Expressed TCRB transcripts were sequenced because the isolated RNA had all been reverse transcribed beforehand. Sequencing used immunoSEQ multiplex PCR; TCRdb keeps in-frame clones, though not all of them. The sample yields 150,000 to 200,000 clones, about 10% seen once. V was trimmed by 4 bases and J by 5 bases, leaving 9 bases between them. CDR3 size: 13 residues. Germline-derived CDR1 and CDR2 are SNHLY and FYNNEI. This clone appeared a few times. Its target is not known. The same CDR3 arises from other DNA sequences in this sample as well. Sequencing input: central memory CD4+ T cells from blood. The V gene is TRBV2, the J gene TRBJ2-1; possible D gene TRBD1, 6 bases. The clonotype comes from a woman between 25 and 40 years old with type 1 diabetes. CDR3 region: CASSVQGDNEQFF. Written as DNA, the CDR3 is TGTGCCAGCAGTGTACAGGGAGACAATGAGCAGTTCTTC.